The 10 T cell receptor beta chains listed next were all sequenced from one sample in a study of regulatory T cells in long-lasting Graves disease. Both iRepertoire HTBI primers and Arm-PCR of CDR3 regions were used to build the TCR beta libraries. TCRdb used MiXCR to reprocess the multiplex PCR reads, holding one entry per CDR3 protein. The profile shows approximately 390,000 distinct CDR3 sequences, 15% to 20% of them singletons. The time point denotes: newly diagnosed GD, antithyroid drugs for less than 3 months. With RNA extracted from PBMCs as input, the TCR library was made. Another study also made use of these data, one on T cells in Graves' hyperthyroidism and ophthalmopathy.

This sample comprised peripheral blood mononuclear cells (PBMCs), obtained at new diagnosis, from a patient treated with antithyroid drugs. These receptors originate from a young woman with Graves disease.

This clonotype was recorded at least ten times. The chain couples TRBV29-1 to TRBJ2-2; D ambiguous. Trimming removed 6 bases at V and 0 bases at J, with 11 bases between. The CDR3 totals 14 residues. In germline, CDR1 is SQVTM, CDR2 ANQGSEA. The CDR3, as DNA: TGCAGCGTCGGTCGGAACTCGAACACCGGGGAGCTGTTTTTT. Translation: CSVGRNSNTGELFF.

This clonotype was counted only a few times. The rearrangement links TRBV20-1 to TRBJ1-1; tentatively, D is TRBD1 (5 bases). Germline V CDR1 and CDR2: DFQATT, SNEGSKA (reference sequence). The CDR3 is made up of 15 amino acids. With 6 bases removed from V and 3 bases from J, the gap between germline ends came to 20 bases. CDR3 in amino acids: CSATKGSISDTEAFF. CDR3 nucleotide sequence: TGCAGTGCGACGAAGGGGAGTATATCGGACACTGAAGCTTTCTTT.

This clonotype appeared many times. The gene calls are TRBV5-1 and TRBJ2-1; 12 positions match TRBD1. Trimming cost V 3 bases and J 5 bases; bases outside gene matches: 3. Per germline, CDR1 SGHRS and CDR2 YFSETQ. The CDR3 covers 15 residues. For the CDR3, the DNA is TGCGCCAGCAGCTCCCGGGACAGGGGGCACAATGAGCAGTTCTTC. Translation gives CASSSRDRGHNEQFF.

This sequence joins TRBV20-1 and TRBJ1-6; TRBD1 matches at 7 bases. After removal of 2 bases from V and 10 bases from J, the junction contained 5 bases not matched to a gene. This CDR3 comprises 13 residues. Germline V gene data show CDR1 as DFQATT and CDR2 as SNEGSKA (reference sequence). DNA of the CDR3: TGCAGTGCTAGAACGGACAGGAGATCACCCCTCCACTTT. Encoded protein: CSARTDRRSPLHF.

This clonotype came up many times. The chain joins TRBV28 to TRBJ2-1, with 7 bases that match TRBD1. The CDR3 length is 16 residues. The trim removed 4 bases at V and 4 bases at J, leaving 10 bases unmatched. Germline CDR1 is MDHEN and CDR2 is SYDVKM. CDR3 sequence (DNA): TGTGCCAGCAGTTCCGACCGGGACAGAAGATACAATGAGCAGTTCTTC. This encodes CASSSDRDRRYNEQFF.

The rearrangement uses TRBV11-1 and TRBJ2-3; D might be TRBD1 (6 bases). The V end lost 5 bases, the J end lost 4 bases, and 16 bases lay between the germline ends. Germline CDR1 and CDR2: SGHAT and FQDESV (reference sequence). The CDR3 sequence is 15 residues long. The CDR3 here is CASSPWGLSADTQYF. The CDR3, as DNA: TGTGCCAGCAGCCCCTGGGGGCTTAGCGCAGATACGCAGTATTTT. Supplemented by reference TRBV11-1 and TRBJ2-3, the full variable domain reads EAEVAQSPRYKITEKSQAVAFWCDPISGHATLYWYRQILGQGPELLVQFQDESVVDDSQLPKDRFSAERLKGVDSTLKIQPAELGDSAMYLCASSPWGLSADTQYFGPGTRLTVL.

The gene calls are TRBV9 and TRBJ1-1; TRBD1 is a possible D gene (6 bases). The CDR3 has 15 residues. From germline, CDR1 is SGDLS and CDR2 YYNGEE. V was trimmed by 6 bases and J by 0 bases, leaving 15 bases between them. CDR3 residues: CASTQGGVMNTEAFF. DNA for the CDR3: TGTGCCAGCACCCAAGGGGGGGTTATGAACACTGAAGCTTTCTTT.

Many counts were recorded for this clonotype. The J gene is TRBJ2-1, the V gene TRBV20-1; no definite D call. The CDR3 is 14 residues long. V lost 4 bases and J 9 bases, leaving 19 bases between the germline ends. Germline lookup yields CDR1 DFQATT and CDR2 SNEGSKA (reference sequence). The CDR3 sequence is CSATPLGRFGEQFF. In DNA, the CDR3 is TGCAGTGCTACCCCCCTCGGGCGATTCGGTGAGCAGTTCTTC.

At least ten counts were recorded for this clonotype. The rearrangement links TRBV29-1 to TRBJ2-7; D is tentatively TRBD1 or TRBD2 (5 bases each). The CDR3 contains 16 residues. V was pared by 0 bases and J by 2 bases, with 17 bases between. Germline CDR1 reads SQVTM; CDR2 reads ANQGSEA. The CDR3: CSVEDRTAGLTYEQYF. CDR3 nucleotides: TGCAGCGTTGAAGATCGGACTGCAGGGTTGACCTACGAGCAGTACTTC.

At least ten counts were recorded for this clonotype. The J gene is TRBJ1-5, the V gene TRBV18; D ambiguous. There are 14 residues in the CDR3. Germline V gene lookup returns CDR1 KGHSH and CDR2 LQKENI. Trimming shortened V by 3 bases and J by 1 base, and 7 bases separated the two germline ends. In DNA form, the CDR3 reads TGTGCCAGCTCACCGAGCCAAAGCAATCAGCCCCAGCATTTT. As protein: CASSPSQSNQPQHF. Supplemented by reference TRBV18 and TRBJ1-5, the full variable domain reads NAGVMQNPRHLVRRRGQEARLRCSPMKGHSHVYWYRQLPEEGLKFMVYLQKENIIDESGMPKERFSAEFPKEGPSILRIQQVVRGDSAAYFCASSPSQSNQPQHFGDGTRLSIL.